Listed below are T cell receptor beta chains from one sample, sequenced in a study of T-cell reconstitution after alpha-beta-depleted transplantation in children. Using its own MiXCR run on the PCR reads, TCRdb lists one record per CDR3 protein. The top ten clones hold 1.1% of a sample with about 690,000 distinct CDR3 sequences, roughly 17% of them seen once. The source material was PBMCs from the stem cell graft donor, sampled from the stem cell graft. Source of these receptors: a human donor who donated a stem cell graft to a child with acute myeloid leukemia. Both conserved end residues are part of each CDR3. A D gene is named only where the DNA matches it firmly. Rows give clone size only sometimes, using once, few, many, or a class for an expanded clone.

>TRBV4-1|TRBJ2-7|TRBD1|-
CASSQDRGTYEQYF
TGCGCCAGCAGCCAAGACAGGGGGACCTACGAGCAGTACTTC
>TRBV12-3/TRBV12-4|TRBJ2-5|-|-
CASSSGPRETQYF
TGTGCCAGCAGTTCCGGGCCTAGAGAGACCCAGTACTTC
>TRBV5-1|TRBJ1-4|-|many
CASSLRGDGEKLFF
TGCGCCAGCAGCTTGAGAGGGGACGGTGAAAAACTGTTTTTT
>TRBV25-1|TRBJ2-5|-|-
CASSADSSGTQYF
TGTGCCAGCAGTGCGGACTCCTCGGGGACCCAGTACTTC
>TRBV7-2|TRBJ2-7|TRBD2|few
CASSLGRGGYEQYF
TGTGCCAGCAGCTTAGGGCGGGGGGGCTACGAGCAGTACTTC
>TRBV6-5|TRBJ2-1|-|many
CASSYSIGHNEQFF
TGTGCCAGCAGTTACTCGATCGGCCACAATGAGCAGTTCTTC
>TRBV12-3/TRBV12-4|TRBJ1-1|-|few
CASSEQGMMAEAFF
TGTGCCAGCAGTGAACAGGGAATGATGGCTGAAGCTTTCTTT
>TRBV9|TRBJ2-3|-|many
CASSVGGQITDTQYF
TGTGCCAGCAGCGTAGGGGGGCAAATCACAGATACGCAGTATTTT
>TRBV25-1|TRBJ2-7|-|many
CASSRDPRYEQYF
TGTGCCAGCAGTCGGGACCCCCGCTACGAGCAGTACTTC
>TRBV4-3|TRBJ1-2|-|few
CASSQDLTNYGYTF
TGCGCCAGCAGCCAAGATCTTACTAACTATGGCTACACCTTC